This is a list of T cell receptor beta chains from one sample in a study of cytomegalovirus exposure and HLA in healthy donors. Assay: immunoSEQ multiplex PCR; the TCRdb copy retains only in-frame clones and omits some. The table includes 90,000 to 120,000 clones, 50% to 70% detected once. The sequenced material came from PBMCs. The source is a man aged 30 to 45 in good health and CMV-seropositive. CDR3s include the opening cysteine and the closing phenylalanine or tryptophan. Fields, in order: clone size, D gene, V gene, J gene, CDR3 DNA, CDR3 protein. A D gene is named only where the DNA matches it firmly. Rows may omit the clone size; those that give it use once, few, many or a size class.

NA,NA,TRBV5-1,TRBJ2-2,TGCGCCAGCGAGGCGGGGGCCGGGACCGGGGAGCTGTTTTTT,CASEAGAGTGELFF
NA,TRBD1,TRBV7-8,TRBJ1-5,TGTGCCAGCAGCCTGGACAGGGATCGGTGGCCCCAGCATTTT,CASSLDRDRWPQHF
NA,TRBD1,TRBV5-6,TRBJ2-7,TGTGCCAGCAGCGGGGACAGTAAAAGTGTATACGAGCAGTACTTC,CASSGDSKSVYEQYF
NA,NA,TRBV4-1,TRBJ2-2,TGCGCCAGCAGCCAAGCGGAGCGAGAGGGAGAGCTGTTTTTT,CASSQAEREGELFF
once,NA,TRBV5-1,TRBJ2-4,TGCGCCAGCAGCTGGGGGGAAGGGGTTGCCCAAGGCGCCATTCAGTACTTC,CASSWGEGVAQGAIQYF
few,TRBD1,TRBV19,TRBJ2-1,TGTGCCAGTAGTTTTTTCTCCGGGACAGCTTACAATGAGCAGTTCTTC,CASSFFSGTAYNEQFF
NA,NA,TRBV10-3,TRBJ1-2,TGTGCCATCAGTGATGTCTCTTCGGGTGGCTACACCTTC,CAISDVSSGGYTF
NA,TRBD2,TRBV5-1,TRBJ2-1,TGCGCCAGCACTACTAGCGGCACTACCTACAATGAGCAGTTCTTC,CASTTSGTTYNEQFF
NA,NA,TRBV30,TRBJ1-1,TGTGCCTGGAGTGTGGGCAGGGGTAACACTGAAGCTTTCTTT,CAWSVGRGNTEAFF
NA,NA,TRBV7-8,TRBJ1-2,TGTGCCAGCAGCCTGACAGTTAACTATGGCTACACCTTC,CASSLTVNYGYTF
NA,NA,TRBV6-6,TRBJ1-5,TGTGCCAGCCAAGGAGCCAATCAGCCCCAGCATTTT,CASQGANQPQHF
few,TRBD1,TRBV5-6,TRBJ2-5,TGTGCCAGCAGCTTGCAGGGGGCGAGGGAGCAGTACTTC,CASSLQGAREQYF
NA,NA,TRBV7-8,TRBJ1-1,TGTGCCAGCAGCTTAGGAGGACAGATTAACACTGAAGCTTTCTTT,CASSLGGQINTEAFF
once,TRBD2,TRBV5-1,TRBJ2-7,TGCGCCAGCAGCTTGGCCAGCGGGGGCGCTGTCAGCTCCTACGAGCAGTACTTC,CASSLASGGAVSSYEQYF
NA,TRBD1,TRBV27,TRBJ1-5,TGTGCCAGCAGTTTGCCCAGGGGGGGCAATCAGCCCCAGCATTTT,CASSLPRGGNQPQHF
NA,TRBD1,TRBV19,TRBJ2-7,TGTGCCAGTAGCCGGTCAGACAGGGACTACGAGCAGTACTTC,CASSRSDRDYEQYF
NA,TRBD1,TRBV7-9,TRBJ2-7,TGTGCCAGCAGCCGAACAGGGGGCGAGACGTCGCAGTACTTC,CASSRTGGETSQYF
NA,NA,TRBV4-1,TRBJ2-2,TGCGCCAGCAGAATTGGGGGGTGGGGCCAAACCGGGGAGCTGTTTTTT,CASRIGGWGQTGELFF
NA,TRBD1,TRBV2,TRBJ1-2,TGTGCCAGCAGCGGGACAGGGGATGGCTACACCTTC,CASSGTGDGYTF
NA,NA,TRBV5-4,TRBJ2-3,TGTGCCAGCAGCTCCAGTACTAGCAGGAGCACAGATACGCAGTATTTT,CASSSSTSRSTDTQYF
few,TRBD2,TRBV5-1,TRBJ2-3,TGCGCCAGCAGAAGGACTAGCGGGGGGTTAGGCACAGATACGCAGTATTTT,CASRRTSGGLGTDTQYF
NA,NA,TRBV6-1,TRBJ1-6,TGTGCCAGCAGACAGACAGGCCAGGGGAGTTCACCCCTCCACTTT,CASRQTGQGSSPLHF
NA,NA,TRBV18,TRBJ1-1,TGTGCCAGCTCACCGACGGGGTTCACTGAAGCTTTCTTT,CASSPTGFTEAFF
NA,NA,TRBV6-4,TRBJ2-1,TGTGCCAGCAGTGACTCAGCCACCTACAGCGGCAATGAGCAGTTCTTC,CASSDSATYSGNEQFF
NA,NA,TRBV2,TRBJ1-3,TGTGCCAGCAGTGAACAGGGAACAGGAAACACCATATATTTT,CASSEQGTGNTIYF
NA,TRBD1,TRBV19,TRBJ1-5,TGTGCCAGTAGCGACAGGGCGGGTCAGCCCCAGCATTTT,CASSDRAGQPQHF
NA,TRBD1,TRBV14,TRBJ1-1,TGTGCCAGCAGCCAAACGGGCCGGGACAGGGACACTGAAGCTTTCTTT,CASSQTGRDRDTEAFF
NA,TRBD2,TRBV30,TRBJ2-2,TGTGCCTGGAGCGCAGCGGGGCGGGGGGGCCCCGGGGAGCTGTTTTTT,CAWSAAGRGGPGELFF
NA,TRBD1,TRBV11-3,TRBJ1-1,TGTGCCAGCAGCATTACAGGGGGAGAAGCTTTCTTT,CASSITGGEAFF
NA,TRBD2,TRBV5-1,TRBJ2-3,TGCGCCAGCAGCTTGGTCGCGGGGGGGCCAGATACGCAGTATTTT,CASSLVAGGPDTQYF
NA,NA,TRBV9,TRBJ2-2,TGTGCCAGCAGCCTCGGGGTCAAGTCGGGCGCCGGGGAGCTGTTTTTT,CASSLGVKSGAGELFF
few,NA,TRBV4-1,TRBJ2-1,TGCGCCAGCAGCCAAGATACTCCCAAATACAATGAGCAGTTCTTC,CASSQDTPKYNEQFF
NA,NA,TRBV29-1,TRBJ2-6,TGCAGCGTTGTCTTCGGTCCTGGGGCCAACGTCCTGACTTTC,CSVVFGPGANVLTF
NA,NA,TRBV7-9,TRBJ2-2,TGTGCCAGCAGCTCGCTCAGGGGCTCGAGGACCGGGGAGCTGTTTTTT,CASSSLRGSRTGELFF
NA,TRBD2,TRBV2,TRBJ2-5,TGTGCCAGCGGCATGACTAGCGGGGGGGTCCCTCTAGAGACCCAGTACTTC,CASGMTSGGVPLETQYF
NA,NA,TRBV6-5,TRBJ2-7,TGTGCCAGCAGTCTTAGCGATAACCCCTCCTACGAGCAGTACTTC,CASSLSDNPSYEQYF
NA,NA,TRBV7-3,TRBJ1-5,TGTGCCAGCAGCTTGACCACAGGGCAGCCCCAGCATTTT,CASSLTTGQPQHF
NA,NA,TRBV6-1,TRBJ2-1,TGTGCCAGCAATTCCTGGAGCTCCTACAATGAGCAGTTCTTC,CASNSWSSYNEQFF
NA,TRBD2,TRBV4-1,TRBJ2-7,TGCGCCAGCAGCCCCGGGGGGGGCTACGAGCAGTACTTC,CASSPGGGYEQYF
NA,TRBD1,TRBV6-5,TRBJ2-1,TGTGCCAGCAGAGTCCGGGACCCGGACAGGAATGAGCAGTTCTTC,CASRVRDPDRNEQFF
NA,NA,TRBV10-3,TRBJ2-5,TGTGCCATCAGGGAACGAGCAGGGATGGAGACCCAGTACTTC,CAIRERAGMETQYF
NA,NA,TRBV5-4,TRBJ1-1,TGTGCCAGCAGCTTGGTTCAGGGTTCATTTAACACTGAAGCTTTCTTT,CASSLVQGSFNTEAFF
NA,TRBD1,TRBV19,TRBJ1-2,TGTGCCAGTCAATACTCCGGACAGGGACGAGGTGGCTACACCTTC,CASQYSGQGRGGYTF